This T cell receptor (beta chain) stems from a study of shared clonotypes between healthy human individuals. General study findings and limits: The study found about 4.6% of naive CD4 clonotypes shared across four donors. Clonotypes not shared had lower generation probabilities than those common to all four donors.

TCRdb's table, derived via immunoSEQ multiplex PCR, lists solely in-frame clones and lacks some. The table lists about 820,000 clones, 80% to 95% of them singletons. Naive-designated CD8 cells lacked CD45RO, were positively enriched for CCR7, and omitted terminally differentiated effector memory CD45RA+ cells. Donors were healthy HIV-negative adults without recently reported acute infections or vaccinations. In the case of this clone: Antigen: not known.

The CDR3 has 16 amino acids. Germline lookup yields CDR1 SEHNR and CDR2 FQNEAQ (reference sequence). V was cut by 5 bases and J by 1 base, with 16 bases left in between. The TCR was taken from a man aged 25 to 40 in good health. This chain joins TRBV7-9 and TRBJ2-3; D might be TRBD2 (5 bases). The sequenced sample consisted of naive CD8+ T cells sorted from blood. The DNA for the CDR3 is TGTGCCAGCAGCCCTCCGCGAGGGCTTCGCACAGATACGCAGTATTTT. Translating gives CASSPPRGLRTDTQYF.